Following are 20 T cell receptor beta chains from one sample sequenced in a study of blood T cell repertoires in COVID-19. Assay: immunoSEQ multiplex PCR; the TCRdb copy retains only in-frame clones and omits some. The table includes tens of thousands of clones, roughly 90% detected once. The specimen sequenced was peripheral blood. The receptors were sampled from a woman older than 75 with acute or convalescent COVID-19.

This chain uses TRBV7-6 with TRBJ1-6; 8 nucleotides agree with TRBD1. The CDR3 runs 14 residues. The V segment lost 5 bases and the J segment 10 bases; nucleotides outside the gene matches: 7. Germline CDR1 is SGHVS and CDR2 is FNYEAQ. The CDR3 protein is CASSQRTGPSPLHF. Here the CDR3 DNA reads TGTGCCAGCAGCCAGAGGACAGGGCCGTCACCCCTCCACTTT.

This rearrangement joins TRBV7-9 to TRBJ1-1; 7 bases are shared with TRBD1. V lost 1 base to trimming and J lost 3 bases; unmatched junction nucleotides: 2. The length of the CDR3 is 14 residues. Germline V gene data show CDR1 as SEHNR and CDR2 as FQNEAQ (reference sequence). The CDR3 spells CASSLVGTDTEAFF. CDR3 nucleotides: TGTGCCAGCAGCTTAGTCGGGACAGACACTGAAGCTTTCTTT. The full variable domain, its missing parts supplied by reference TRBV7-9 and TRBJ1-1, is DTGVSQNPRHKITKRGQNVTFRCDPISEHNRLYWYRQTLGQGPEFLTYFQNEAQLEKSRLLSDRFSAERPKGSFSTLEIQRTEQGDSAMYLCASSLVGTDTEAFFGQGTRLTVV.

The rearrangement uses TRBV13 and TRBJ1-3, with 7 bases identical to TRBD1. This CDR3 comprises 16 residues. Germline CDR1 is PRHDT and CDR2 is FYEKMQ (reference sequence). V was clipped by 5 bases and J by 2 bases; unmatched bases: 9. The DNA of the CDR3 is TGTGCCAGCAGCCACAGGGGAAAATTCCCTGGAAACACCATATATTTT. Its protein is CASSHRGKFPGNTIYF.

The rearrangement links TRBV7-9 to TRBJ2-1; the match to TRBD1 covers 9 bases. Germline trimming cut 1 base from V and 4 bases from J; bases unmatched to any gene: 5. This CDR3 region has 16 residues. Germline V gene data show CDR1 as SEHNR and CDR2 as FQNEAQ (reference sequence). CDR3 DNA sequence: TGTGCCAGCAGCTTAGTAGGGACAGGGAAATACAATGAGCAGTTCTTC. Encoded protein: CASSLVGTGKYNEQFF.

The chain is built from TRBV19 and TRBJ1-2; D gene unclear. CDR1 and CDR2 from the germline V gene are LNHDA and SQIVND (reference sequence). This CDR3 has 16 amino acids. V was cut by 3 bases and J by 1 base, with 15 bases left in between. The CDR3 sequence: CASSIVPSGRNYGYTF. CDR3 bases: TGTGCCAGTAGTATCGTGCCCTCCGGTCGTAACTATGGCTACACCTTC.

This chain connects TRBV28 to TRBJ2-2; 9 positions agree with TRBD1. V shed 10 bases and J 3 bases; nucleotides not matched to a gene: 15. The CDR3 covers 17 residues. CDR1 and CDR2 from the germline V gene are MDHEN and SYDVKM. This chain's CDR3 is CATYRYAGQGYTGELFF. CDR3 bases: TGTGCCACCTACCGGTATGCGGGACAGGGTTACACCGGGGAGCTGTTTTTT. Combining the CDR3 with reference TRBV28 and TRBJ2-2 gives the whole variable domain DVKVTQSSRYLVKRTGEKVFLECVQDMDHENMFWYRQDPGLGLRLIYFSYDVKMKEKGDIPEGYSVSREKKERFSLILESASTNQTSMYLCATYRYAGQGYTGELFFGEGSRLTVL.

This clone appeared once. This rearrangement joins TRBV10-2 to TRBJ2-2; D may be TRBD1 (6 bases). Germline values: CDR1 WSHSY, CDR2 SAAADI. The CDR3 runs 14 residues. The V end was cut by 5 bases, the J end by 3 bases, with 10 bases between. The CDR3 spells CASSSGVDTGELFF. The CDR3 region has the DNA TGCGCCAGCAGTTCAGGGGTCGACACCGGGGAGCTGTTTTTT.

This clone has just a few counts. This sequence joins TRBV9 and TRBJ2-7; D uncertain. V was shortened by 0 bases and J by 3 bases, with 7 bases between the two germline ends. This CDR3 is built from 13 residues. Germline V lookup: CDR1 SGDLS, CDR2 YYNGEE. The DNA for the CDR3 is TGTGCCAGCAGCGTAGGGCCAGGCTACGAGCAGTACTTC. Translated: CASSVGPGYEQYF.

CDR3 protein: CASSQERGSYNSPLHF. In DNA form, the CDR3 reads TGTGCCAGCAGTCAGGAAAGGGGCTCCTATAATTCACCCCTCCACTTT. This chain uses TRBV28 with TRBJ1-6, with a tentative D call TRBD1 (5 bases). The length of the CDR3 is 16 residues. Trimming cost V 5 bases and J 0 bases, with 11 bases left between them. The germline CDR1 and CDR2 sequences are MDHEN and SYDVKM.

V gene TRBV7-8 combines with J gene TRBJ2-5, with 7 nucleotides matching TRBD2. The CDR3 sequence is 13 residues long. Germline V lookup: CDR1 SGHVS, CDR2 FQNEAQ. The junction had 4 bases not matched to a gene; V was cut back by 8 bases and J by 1 base. CDR3 DNA sequence: TGTGCCAGCTCAGCGGGAACCCAAGAGACCCAGTACTTC. Translated, it gives CASSAGTQETQYF.

The rearrangement links TRBV7-9 to TRBJ2-7; D is ambiguous. In germline, CDR1 is SEHNR, CDR2 FQNEAQ (reference sequence). Trimming pared 3 bases from V and 3 bases from J, leaving 12 bases between. This CDR3 spans 14 amino acids. In nucleotides, the CDR3 is TGTGCCAGCAGCTTTTCCCGTGAGTTCTACGAGCAGTACTTC. This sequence encodes CASSFSREFYEQYF.

The V gene is TRBV24-1, the J gene TRBJ1-5; 7 nucleotides match TRBD1. The length of the CDR3 is 14 residues. Germline lookup yields CDR1 KGHDR and CDR2 SFDVKD. The trim removed 4 bases at V and 6 bases at J, leaving 5 bases unmatched. The CDR3 DNA sequence: TGTGCCACCAGTGACTACGACAGGGTTCAGCCCCAGCATTTT. It yields the protein CATSDYDRVQPQHF.

This sequence joins TRBV5-1 and TRBJ1-1; TRBD1 agrees at 8 bases. The CDR3 loop spans 13 amino acids. With V trimmed by 4 bases and J by 4 bases, 3 bases remained unmatched. Germline V gives CDR1 SGHRS, CDR2 YFSETQ. The CDR3 region is CASSPDRVTEAFF. Written as DNA, the CDR3 is TGCGCCAGCAGCCCGGACAGGGTCACTGAAGCTTTCTTT.

The chain employs TRBV24-1 and TRBJ1-5; TRBD1 aligns across 9 bases. V was clipped by 3 bases and J by 2 bases; unmatched bases: 7. The CDR3 extends over 17 amino acids. Germline assignment: CDR1 KGHDR and CDR2 SFDVKD. The CDR3 protein is CATSDPTGGHGNQPQHF. In DNA form, the CDR3 reads TGTGCCACCAGTGATCCTACAGGGGGCCACGGCAATCAGCCCCAGCATTTT.

This chain uses TRBV28 with TRBJ2-3; no firm D call. In germline, CDR1 is MDHEN, CDR2 SYDVKM. The CDR3 spans 12 residues. The V end was cut by 2 bases, the J end by 5 bases, with 5 bases between. The CDR3 loop is CASSLRLDTQYF. The CDR3 region has the DNA TGTGCCAGCAGTTTAAGACTAGATACGCAGTATTTT.

The gene calls are TRBV6-5 and TRBJ1-2, with 7 nucleotides matching TRBD1. CDR3 length: 12 amino acids. V shed 8 bases and J 8 bases; nucleotides not matched to a gene: 8. CDR1 is MNHEY and CDR2 is SVGAGI in the germline V gene. CDR3 in amino acids: CASREGAGGYTF. CDR3 sequence (DNA): TGTGCCAGCCGGGAGGGGGCCGGGGGCTACACCTTC.

This chain uses TRBV5-4 with TRBJ2-7; 7 nucleotides align to TRBD2. The CDR3 runs to 14 residues. V shed 0 bases, J shed 1 base, and the junction held 1 base outside the gene matches. Germline assignment: CDR1 SGHNT and CDR2 YYREEE (reference sequence). The CDR3 bases are TGTGCCAGCAGCTTGGCGGGAGGATCCTACGAGCAGTACTTC. It codes for CASSLAGGSYEQYF.

This clone has more than one count but fewer than ten. The rearrangement uses TRBV5-5 and TRBJ1-4, with D perhaps matching TRBD1 (5 bases). CDR1 is SGHKS, CDR2 YYEKEE, per germline (reference sequence). This CDR3 comprises 15 residues. Between the trimmed V and J ends, which lost 0 bases and 3 bases, there was a span of 9 bases. The chain's CDR3 is CASSLEGEPNEKLFF. For the CDR3, the DNA is TGTGCCAGCAGCTTGGAAGGGGAACCTAATGAAAAACTGTTTTTT.

The genes are TRBV7-2 and TRBJ2-2; 7 bases map to TRBD1. Germline CDR1 reads SGHTA; CDR2 reads FQGNSA. The CDR3 is made up of 16 amino acids. The J segment lost 0 bases and the V segment lost 5 bases, leaving 6 bases of the junction unmatched. CDR3 sequence: CASSLHTGANTGELFF. The DNA for the CDR3 is TGTGCCAGCAGCCTCCATACAGGGGCGAACACCGGGGAGCTGTTTTTT. Full variable domain (rest looked up from reference TRBV7-2 and TRBJ2-2): GAGVSQSPSNKVTEKGKDVELRCDPISGHTALYWYRQSLGQGLEFLIYFQGNSAPDKSGLPSDRFSAERTGGSVSTLTIQRTQQEDSAVYLCASSLHTGANTGELFFGEGSRLTVL.

This chain uses TRBV28 with TRBJ2-3, with 10 bases matching TRBD1. CDR1 and CDR2 from the germline V gene are MDHEN and SYDVKM. There are 15 residues in the CDR3. J lost 2 bases, V lost 4 bases, and 3 bases had no gene match. The CDR3 nucleotides are TGTGCCAGCAGTTCGGGACAGGGGCTCACAGATACGCAGTATTTT. It specifies CASSSGQGLTDTQYF.